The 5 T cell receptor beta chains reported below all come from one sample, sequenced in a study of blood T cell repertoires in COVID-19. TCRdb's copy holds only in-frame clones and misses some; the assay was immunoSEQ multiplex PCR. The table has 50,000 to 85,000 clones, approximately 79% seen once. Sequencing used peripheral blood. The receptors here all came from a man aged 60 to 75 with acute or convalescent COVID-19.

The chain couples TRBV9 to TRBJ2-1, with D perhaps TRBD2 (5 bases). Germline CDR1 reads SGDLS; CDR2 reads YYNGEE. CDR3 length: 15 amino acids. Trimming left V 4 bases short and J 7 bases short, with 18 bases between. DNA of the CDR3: TGTGCCAGCAGCCCCGAGGGCGTCGGAATGAATGAGCAGTTCTTC. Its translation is CASSPEGVGMNEQFF.

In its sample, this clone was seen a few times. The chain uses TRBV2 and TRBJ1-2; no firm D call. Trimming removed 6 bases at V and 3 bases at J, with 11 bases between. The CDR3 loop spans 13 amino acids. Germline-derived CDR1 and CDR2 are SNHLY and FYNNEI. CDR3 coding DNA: TGTGCCAGCAGGAGCTCGAGATACTATGGCTACACCTTC. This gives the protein CASRSSRYYGYTF.

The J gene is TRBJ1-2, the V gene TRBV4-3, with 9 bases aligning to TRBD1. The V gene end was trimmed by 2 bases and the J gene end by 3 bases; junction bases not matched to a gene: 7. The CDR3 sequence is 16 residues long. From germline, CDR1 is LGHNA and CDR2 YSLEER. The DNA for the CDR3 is TGCGCCAGCAGCCAACTCGGACAGGGGTTATACTATGGCTACACCTTC. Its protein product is CASSQLGQGLYYGYTF.

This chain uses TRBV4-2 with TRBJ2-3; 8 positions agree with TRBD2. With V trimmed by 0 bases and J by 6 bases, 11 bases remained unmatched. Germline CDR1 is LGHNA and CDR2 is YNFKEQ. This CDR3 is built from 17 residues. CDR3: CASSQDKVAGGRDTQYF. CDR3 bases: TGTGCCAGCAGCCAAGACAAGGTGGCGGGGGGCAGGGATACGCAGTATTTT.

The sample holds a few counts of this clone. The CDR3 coding sequence is TGTGCCAGCAGCACACACAGGGGAAAGGCCTATAATTCACCCCTCCACTTT. This sequence encodes CASSTHRGKAYNSPLHF. The chain is built from TRBV21-1 and TRBJ1-6; TRBD1, the table's D call, lacks a check against the DNA. TRBV21-1 is a pseudogene segment. The CDR3 contains 17 residues.